This TCR beta chain came from a study of PD-1 blockade in classical Hodgkin lymphoma. V was pared by 0 bases and J by 8 bases, with 17 bases between. Germline V CDR1 and CDR2: GTSNPN, SVGIG (reference sequence). There are 16 residues in the CDR3. Produced via immunoSEQ multiplex PCR; TCRdb's table is partial and in-frame only. The sample consists of approximately 38,000 clones, around 80% of them appearing once. Time point described: cycle 4 day 1 (C4D1), after about 6 weeks of nivolumab. Autologous stem cell transplantation was followed by relapse in every patient, and brentuximab vedotin exposure varied.

The sequence was collected from a human donor with classical Hodgkin lymphoma. Sequenced here: peripheral blood mononuclear cells (PBMCs), sampled before the fourth cycle of nivolumab. The chain employs TRBV30 and TRBJ1-6, with D unclear. This CDR3 is CAWSVDRKRRDSPLHF. For the CDR3, the DNA is TGTGCCTGGAGTGTAGATCGAAAGAGAAGAGATTCACCCCTCCACTTT.